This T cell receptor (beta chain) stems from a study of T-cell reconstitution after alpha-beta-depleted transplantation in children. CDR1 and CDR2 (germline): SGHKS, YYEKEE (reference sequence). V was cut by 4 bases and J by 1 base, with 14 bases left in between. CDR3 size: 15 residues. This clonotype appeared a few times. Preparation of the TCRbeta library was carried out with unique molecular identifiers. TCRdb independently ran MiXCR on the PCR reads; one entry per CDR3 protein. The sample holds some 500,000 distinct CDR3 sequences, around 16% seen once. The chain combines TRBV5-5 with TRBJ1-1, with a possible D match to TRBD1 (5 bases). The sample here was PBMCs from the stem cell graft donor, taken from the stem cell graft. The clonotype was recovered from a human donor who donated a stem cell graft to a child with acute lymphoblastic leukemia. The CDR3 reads CASSHPDTPNTEAFF. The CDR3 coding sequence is TGTGCCAGCAGCCACCCGGACACTCCGAACACTGAAGCTTTCTTT.